These 23 T cell receptor beta chains originate from one sample sequenced in a study of follicular helper T cells after annual influenza vaccination. The table came from immunoSEQ multiplex PCR; TCRdb's copy has only in-frame clones and leaves some out. In the table there are several thousand clones, 75% to 85% of which are singletons. As for time point: 2015-2016 season, pre-vaccination. Sequenced material: CXCR5+ CD38- circulating T follicular helper cells from blood, taken on the day of influenza vaccination. Subset meaning: circulating Tfh, non-naive CD4+CXCR5+PD-1+ (ICOS+CD38+ or ICOS-CD38-). The receptors were sampled from an adult who received the influenza vaccine.

The chain links TRBV28 to TRBJ2-3; D may be TRBD1 or TRBD2 (6 bases each). The V and J ends lost 2 bases and 6 bases respectively, with 18 bases between them. Looked up from germline, CDR1 is MDHEN and CDR2 is SYDVKM. This CDR3 is built from 16 residues. CDR3 sequence (DNA): TGTGCCAGCAGTTTAGGACTGTCTAGAGGGGGGGATACGCAGTATTTT. It translates to CASSLGLSRGGDTQYF.

V usage is TRBV30 and J usage is TRBJ1-2; 7 bases fit TRBD1. CDR1 and CDR2 (germline): GTSNPN, SVGIG (reference sequence). V gave up 2 bases and J gave up 2 bases; unmatched junction bases: 8. The CDR3 spans 15 residues. CDR3 amino acids: CAWSSAQGGNYGYTF. CDR3 bases: TGTGCCTGGAGTTCCGCCCAGGGGGGAAACTATGGCTACACCTTC.

The V and J genes are TRBV11-2 and TRBJ2-1; 14 nucleotides align to TRBD2. Germline V gives CDR1 SGHAT, CDR2 FQNNGV. CDR3 length: 18 amino acids. The V segment lost 5 bases and the J segment 12 bases; nucleotides outside the gene matches: 18. The CDR3 DNA reads as TGTGCCAGCAGCCTTAGGGGGACTAGCGGGAGTAAAACCTTAAGGCAGTTCTTC. This codes for CASSLRGTSGSKTLRQFF.

A remark on this clone: The same CDR3 can be traced to other DNA sequences in this sample. This CDR3 reads CASSLGENTEAFF. The CDR3 bases are TGTGCCAGCAGCTTGGGCGAGAACACTGAAGCTTTCTTT. J is TRBJ1-1 and V is TRBV11-3; D call uncertain. The V end lost 3 bases, the J end lost 1 base, and 6 bases lay between the germline ends. The CDR3 has 13 amino acids. The germline V gene has CDR1 SGHNT and CDR2 YENEEA.

This clone was recorded once. The gene calls are TRBV30 and TRBJ2-3, with a weak D call TRBD2 (6 bases). The CDR3 has 14 residues. Deletions cut 0 bases from V and 2 bases from J, with 9 bases between. The germline V gene has CDR1 GTSNPN and CDR2 SVGIG (reference sequence). CDR3 DNA sequence: TGTGCCTGGAGTGTACGCGGGGTCACAGATACGCAGTATTTT. It yields the protein CAWSVRGVTDTQYF.

The count of this clone is one. The V and J genes are TRBV10-2 and TRBJ2-7, with 9 nucleotides matching TRBD1. This CDR3 region has 14 residues. Germline lookup yields CDR1 WSHSY and CDR2 SAAADI. The junction had 4 bases not matched to a gene; V was cut back by 4 bases and J by 3 bases. CDR3 loop: CASSAGTGNYEQYF. The DNA for the CDR3 is TGCGCCAGCAGTGCTGGGACAGGGAACTACGAGCAGTACTTC.

The rearrangement joins TRBV7-3 to TRBJ2-1; D ambiguous. Germline V CDR1 and CDR2: SGHTA, FQGTGA. The CDR3 runs 13 residues. Trimming shortened V by 2 bases and J by 2 bases, and 4 bases separated the two germline ends. The chain's CDR3 is CASSLDTYNEQFF. The CDR3 DNA sequence: TGTGCCAGCAGCTTAGACACCTACAATGAGCAGTTCTTC.

This sequence joins TRBV6-1 and TRBJ2-3; tentatively, D is TRBD2 (7 bases). Germline V CDR1 and CDR2: MNHNS, SASEGT. V dropped 0 bases and J dropped 1 base, with 8 bases sitting between them. The CDR3 extends over 15 amino acids. The CDR3 coding sequence is TGTGCCAGCAGTGAAGCGGGGGGGCGCACAGATACGCAGTATTTT. Its translation is CASSEAGGRTDTQYF.

The rearrangement links TRBV7-8 to TRBJ2-7, with D possibly being TRBD2 (5 bases). Germline lookup yields CDR1 SGHVS and CDR2 FQNEAQ. The CDR3 has 14 residues. With 1 base removed from V and 6 bases from J, the gap between germline ends came to 13 bases. The CDR3 loop is CASSLDYKGAEQYF. CDR3 nucleotides: TGTGCCAGCAGCTTAGATTACAAGGGAGCCGAGCAGTACTTC.

This rearrangement joins TRBV6-1 to TRBJ2-7; 10 nucleotides align to TRBD1. CDR1 MNHNS and CDR2 SASEGT come from the germline V gene. The CDR3 contains 14 residues. Trimming cost V 6 bases and J 2 bases; bases outside gene matches: 4. For the CDR3, the DNA is TGTGCCAGCAGGAGGGACAGGGGACCCTACGAGCAGTACTTC. Protein: CASRRDRGPYEQYF.

The chain couples TRBV5-1 to TRBJ2-2; 13 bases fit TRBD2. There are 14 residues in the CDR3. V was clipped by 4 bases and J by 8 bases; unmatched bases: 2. The germline gives CDR1 SGHRS, CDR2 YFSETQ. The CDR3 nucleotides are TGCGCCAGCAGCCCGGGACTAGCGGGAGGGGAGCTGTTTTTT. Encoded protein: CASSPGLAGGELFF.

The CDR3 loop is CASSSRQVGYNEQFF. Here the CDR3 DNA reads TGTGCCAGCAGTTCTAGACAGGTGGGGTACAATGAGCAGTTCTTC. V and J are TRBV5-8 and TRBJ2-1; maybe TRBD1 (6 bases). V gave up 5 bases and J gave up 4 bases, with 16 bases separating them. The CDR3 sequence is 15 residues long. Germline V gives CDR1 SGHTS, CDR2 YDEGEE.

This chain links TRBV21-1 with TRBJ2-3; the table's D call TRBD1 went unverified against the DNA. TRBV21-1 is a known pseudogene. The CDR3 has 14 residues. CDR3 sequence reads: CASSKRGTGDTQYF. In DNA, the CDR3 is TGTGCCAGCAGCAAAAGGGGCACAGGGGATACGCAGTATTTT.

This clone came up once. The gene calls are TRBV6-5 and TRBJ2-7; 8 nucleotides match TRBD2. The CDR3 totals 14 residues. Germline V gene sequence: CDR1 MNHEY, CDR2 SVGAGI. The ends lost 6 bases at V and 6 bases at J; junction bases unmatched: 10. The CDR3 is CASSQRGLVPEQYF. In DNA form, the CDR3 reads TGTGCCAGCAGCCAGCGGGGACTAGTTCCCGAGCAGTACTTC.

The chain recombines TRBV5-4 with TRBJ2-6; D gene ambiguous. The CDR3 length is 17 residues. Trimming pared 5 bases from V and 0 bases from J, leaving 15 bases between. Germline V gene lookup returns CDR1 SGHNT and CDR2 YYREEE (reference sequence). The CDR3 protein is CASRHQKAVSGANVLTF. Written as DNA, the CDR3 is TGTGCCAGCAGACATCAGAAGGCGGTCTCTGGGGCCAACGTCCTGACTTTC.

This clone was found once. The chain links TRBV29-1 to TRBJ2-6; D is unclear. Per germline, CDR1 SQVTM and CDR2 ANQGSEA. The V end was cut by 4 bases, the J end by 4 bases, with 5 bases between. The CDR3 is made up of 12 amino acids. The DNA for the CDR3 is TGCAGCGTTGCATCCGGGGCCAACGTCCTGACTTTC. Translated: CSVASGANVLTF.

The chain has TRBV19 and TRBJ1-4; maybe TRBD1 (5 bases). Germline loops: CDR1 LNHDA, CDR2 SQIVND (reference sequence). The CDR3 contains 13 residues. Between the trimmed V and J ends, which lost 7 bases and 8 bases, there was a span of 14 bases. CDR3 in DNA: TGTGCCAGTATGAACCGGAGGGACGAAAAACTGTTTTTT. The encoded protein is CASMNRRDEKLFF.

The chain carries TRBV7-2 and TRBJ1-4; no clear D gene. V lost 4 bases, J lost 0 bases, and 6 bases lay in between. The CDR3 is 14 residues long. Germline loops: CDR1 SGHTA, CDR2 FQGNSA. Written as DNA, the CDR3 is TGTGCCAGCAGCTCAAGCTCAACTAATGAAAAACTGTTTTTT. It is translated as CASSSSSTNEKLFF.

The rearrangement joins TRBV20-1 to TRBJ1-1; D possibly corresponds to TRBD1 (6 bases). The CDR3 contains 11 residues. With 6 bases removed from V and 5 bases from J, the gap between germline ends came to 10 bases. The germline CDR1 and CDR2 sequences are DFQATT and SNEGSKA (reference sequence). The CDR3 sequence is CSARGGTEAFF. The CDR3 nucleotides read TGCAGTGCCCGAGGGGGGACTGAAGCTTTCTTT.

V and J are TRBV19 and TRBJ2-3; weak D call: TRBD2 (6 bases). Trimming stripped 5 bases from V and 3 bases from J, with 15 bases between. The CDR3 consists of 15 residues. Per germline, CDR1 LNHDA and CDR2 SQIVND (reference sequence). This CDR3 reads CASSPGTPSTDTQYF. The CDR3 coding sequence is TGTGCCAGTAGTCCGGGGACTCCCTCGACAGATACGCAGTATTTT.

This chain links TRBV4-3 with TRBJ1-5, with 8 bases aligning to TRBD1. With V trimmed by 3 bases and J by 3 bases, 7 bases remained unmatched. CDR1 and CDR2 (germline): LGHNA, YSLEER. The CDR3 extends over 16 amino acids. The CDR3 here is CASSQELGQDNQPQHF. The CDR3 DNA sequence: TGCGCCAGCAGCCAGGAACTGGGACAGGACAATCAGCCCCAGCATTTT.

This clone was picked up a small number of times. V is TRBV7-3 and J is TRBJ2-5; no definite D call. Trimming shortened V by 5 bases and J by 3 bases, and 10 bases separated the two germline ends. The CDR3 spans 13 residues. CDR1 and CDR2 from the germline V gene are SGHTA and FQGTGA. CDR3 region: CASSPTSEETQYF. In DNA form, the CDR3 reads TGTGCCAGCAGCCCAACCAGCGAAGAGACCCAGTACTTC. The whole variable domain, remainder taken from reference TRBV7-3 and TRBJ2-5, is GAGVSQTPSNKVTEKGKYVELRCDPISGHTALYWYRQSLGQGPEFLIYFQGTGAADDSGLPNDRFFAVRPEGSVSTLKIQRTERGDSAVYLCASSPTSEETQYFGPGTRLLVL.

V usage is TRBV29-1 and J usage is TRBJ2-1, with 7 bases that match TRBD1. The CDR3 contains 16 residues. Trimming cost V 4 bases and J 0 bases; bases outside gene matches: 9. Germline V gene data show CDR1 as SQVTM and CDR2 as ANQGSEA. CDR3 protein: CSVGGGAESSYNEQFF. CDR3 nucleotides: TGCAGCGTTGGAGGGGGCGCGGAAAGCTCCTACAATGAGCAGTTCTTC.